The T cell receptor (beta chain) under discussion was sequenced for a study of untreated major depressive disorder. Study-wide results and limits: TRBV05-01 (Vbeta 5.1) usage was higher in CD4+ T cells of depressed patients than controls. The small study sample limits how generally findings apply.

Points on this clone: The antigen is unknown. Relative to the germline gene, one junction end is altered; a read error may explain this.

The CDR3 consists of 17 residues. Germline V gene sequence: CDR1 LNHDA, CDR2 SQIVND (reference sequence). The repertoire was sequenced with immunoSEQ multiplex PCR; TCRdb's copy has only in-frame clones and lacks some. The table lists nearly 20,000 clones, more than 70% of them singletons, with about 0.8% in the top ten. Material for sequencing was CD4+ T cells from PBMCs. The source is a young woman in good health. V is TRBV19 and J is TRBJ2-1; 8 bases map to TRBD2. The CDR3 DNA is TGTGCCAGTAGCATAGAAACCGGGACTAGTCGAGCTAGTGAGCAGTTCTTC. Translating it yields CASSIETGTSRASEQFF.